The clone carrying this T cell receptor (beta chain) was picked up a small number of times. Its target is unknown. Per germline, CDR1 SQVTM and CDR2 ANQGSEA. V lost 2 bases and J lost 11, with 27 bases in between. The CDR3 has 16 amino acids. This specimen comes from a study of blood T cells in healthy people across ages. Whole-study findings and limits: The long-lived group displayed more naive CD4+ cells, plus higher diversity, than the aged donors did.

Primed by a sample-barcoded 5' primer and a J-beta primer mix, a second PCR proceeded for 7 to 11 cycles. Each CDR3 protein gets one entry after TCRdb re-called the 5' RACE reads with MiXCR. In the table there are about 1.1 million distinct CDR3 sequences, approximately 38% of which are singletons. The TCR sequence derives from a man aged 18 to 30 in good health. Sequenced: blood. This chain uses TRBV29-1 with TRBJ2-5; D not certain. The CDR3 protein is CSVEYDGPRLFDEQYF. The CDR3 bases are TGCAGCGTTGAATACGACGGGCCCCGGCTATTCGATGAGCAGTACTTC.